These 16 T cell receptor beta chains came from one sample sequenced in a study of shared T cell receptors in the human thymus. The repertoire was sequenced with immunoSEQ multiplex PCR; TCRdb's copy has only in-frame clones and lacks some. The sample includes about 660,000 clones, roughly 90% of them seen just once. Another study also made use of these data, one on human thymus T cells.

What was sequenced was thymocytes. The origin of the receptors is a boy in the first two years of life with a congenital heart defect.

This chain links TRBV7-9 with TRBJ1-2; D unresolved. Trimming took off 8 bases at V and 5 bases at J, with 9 bases between the two ends. Per the germline V gene, CDR1 is SEHNR and CDR2 is FQNEAQ (reference sequence). The CDR3 contains 11 residues. The CDR3: CASGLAYGYTF. The CDR3 DNA reads TGTGCCAGCGGGCTGGCGTATGGCTACACCTTC.

This chain uses TRBV21-1 with TRBJ1-2; the table's D call TRBD1 went unverified against the DNA. TRBV21-1 is designated a pseudogene. The CDR3 loop spans 14 amino acids. The CDR3, as DNA: TGTGCCAGCAGAAGTGGACAGGCTAACTATGGCTACACCTTC. It specifies CASRSGQANYGYTF.

This chain joins TRBV2 and TRBJ1-2; TRBD1 agrees at 9 bases. Germline V gene lookup returns CDR1 SNHLY and CDR2 FYNNEI. The CDR3 length is 17 residues. V shed 2 bases, J shed 3 bases, and the junction held 10 bases outside the gene matches. Written as DNA, the CDR3 is TGTGCCAGCAGTGAAACGCCGTACACAGGGGGCCACTATGGCTACACCTTC. It yields the protein CASSETPYTGGHYGYTF.

The chain has TRBV5-6 and TRBJ2-1; 7 nucleotides align to TRBD2. Germline assignment: CDR1 SGHDT and CDR2 YYEEEE. The CDR3 has 18 amino acids. V dropped 0 bases and J dropped 2; count of bases not matched to a gene: 11. CDR3 nucleotides: TGTGCCAGCAGCTTGGGGGCAGGGCCGGGACTACCCTACAATGAGCAGTTCTTC. It yields the protein CASSLGAGPGLPYNEQFF.

The chain employs TRBV5-5 and TRBJ2-7; TRBD2 might be the D (7 bases). Trimming removed 4 bases at V and 1 base at J, with 18 bases between. Per germline, CDR1 SGHKS and CDR2 YYEKEE (reference sequence). The length of the CDR3 is 16 residues. CDR3 nucleotides: TGTGCCAGCAGCCGGACGGGGGCGGGAGTTTCCTACGAGCAGTACTTC. Amino acids: CASSRTGAGVSYEQYF.

V and J are TRBV29-1 and TRBJ1-6; D is possibly TRBD1 (5 bases). V lost 4 bases and J lost 0, with 13 bases in between. This CDR3 is built from 16 residues. CDR1 is SQVTM, CDR2 ANQGSEA, per germline. The DNA of the CDR3 is TGCAGCGTTGGACAGTCAAACTACTCCTATAATTCACCCCTCCACTTT. This encodes CSVGQSNYSYNSPLHF. Variable domain in full (rest from reference TRBV29-1 and TRBJ1-6): SAVISQKPSRDICQRGTSLTIQCQVDSQVTMMFWYRQQPGQSLTLIATANQGSEATYESGFVIDKFPISRPNLTFSTLTVSNMSPEDSSIYLCSVGQSNYSYNSPLHFGNGTRLTVT.

This sequence joins TRBV29-1 and TRBJ1-2; D unclear. The CDR3 sequence is 14 residues long. Germline CDR1 reads SQVTM; CDR2 reads ANQGSEA. The germline V and J ends were trimmed by 4 bases and 4 bases, with 16 bases remaining between them. CDR3: CSVVAVTPGYGYTF. In DNA, the CDR3 is TGCAGCGTTGTAGCGGTTACCCCCGGCTATGGCTACACCTTC.

The rearrangement joins TRBV5-6 to TRBJ1-2, with D perhaps matching TRBD1 (5 bases). The germline gives CDR1 SGHDT, CDR2 YYEEEE. The CDR3 consists of 14 residues. V lost 4 bases and J lost 9, with 19 bases in between. The CDR3 DNA is TGTGCCAGCAGCCCGAGGTCGGCAGGGAAGAGCTACACCTTC. Its protein is CASSPRSAGKSYTF.

V usage is TRBV15 and J usage is TRBJ1-1; possibly TRBD1 for D (5 bases). V was pared by 3 bases and J by 6 bases, with 23 bases between. Germline values: CDR1 LNHNV, CDR2 YYDKDF (reference sequence). The CDR3 has 17 amino acids. This CDR3 is CATSSGEGPPVGPEAFF. CDR3 bases: TGTGCCACCAGCAGTGGGGAGGGACCGCCCGTTGGGCCTGAAGCTTTCTTT.

The chain links TRBV19 to TRBJ2-7, with TRBD2 matching over 8 bases. The V and J ends lost 5 bases and 1 base, in that order; junction bases with no gene match: 4. Germline V gene sequence: CDR1 LNHDA, CDR2 SQIVND (reference sequence). CDR3 length: 14 residues. The CDR3 reads CASSRGGPSYEQYF. The CDR3 nucleotides read TGTGCCAGTAGTCGGGGGGGGCCTTCCTACGAGCAGTACTTC.

The rearrangement uses TRBV5-4 and TRBJ1-1; 7 bases match TRBD1. From germline, CDR1 is SGHNT and CDR2 YYREEE (reference sequence). Losses at the gene ends were 3 bases for V and 1 base for J; bases not matched to a gene: 9. The CDR3 loop spans 16 amino acids. Here the CDR3 reads CASSWGQRLPNTEAFF. CDR3 sequence (DNA): TGTGCCAGCAGCTGGGGACAGAGACTCCCGAACACTGAAGCTTTCTTT.

This clone has only one observation. This CDR3 is CASSEGTSGISYEQYF. CDR3 nucleotides: TGTGCCAGCTCAGAAGGGACTAGCGGGATCTCCTACGAGCAGTACTTC. The chain employs TRBV18 and TRBJ2-7; 13 bases are a match to TRBD2. The CDR3 contains 16 residues. V lost 5 bases to trimming and J lost 0 bases; unmatched junction nucleotides: 4. The germline CDR1 and CDR2 sequences are KGHSH and LQKENI.

This chain links TRBV11-2 with TRBJ2-3; 9 bases agree with TRBD2. The CDR3 extends over 18 amino acids. CDR1 SGHAT and CDR2 FQNNGV come from the germline V gene. V trimming: 5 bases; J trimming: 4 bases; junction bases outside the gene matches: 16. CDR3 nucleotides: TGTGCCAGCAGCCCTATCCCCCCTTTAGCGGGAGTGGCAGATACGCAGTATTTT. Residues: CASSPIPPLAGVADTQYF.

The J gene is TRBJ1-4, the V gene TRBV12-5, with D possibly TRBD1 on 5 matching bases. This CDR3 spans 14 amino acids. Per germline, CDR1 LGHNT and CDR2 FRNRAP. The V gene lost 6 bases and the J gene lost 8 bases, with 16 bases spanning the gap. In nucleotides, the CDR3 is TGTGCTAGTGGCCAGGGCCTCCCGACGGAAAAACTGTTTTTT. Protein sequence: CASGQGLPTEKLFF. Full variable domain (rest looked up from reference TRBV12-5 and TRBJ1-4): DARVTQTPRHKVTEMGQEVTMRCQPILGHNTVFWYRQTMMQGLELLAYFRNRAPLDDSGMPKDRFSAEMPDATLATLKIQPSEPRDSAVYFCASGQGLPTEKLFFGSGTQLSVL.

This sequence joins TRBV4-3 and TRBJ2-7, with D tentatively TRBD2 (6 bases). The CDR3 has 14 residues. V lost 1 base to trimming and J lost 4 bases, with 11 bases between them. Germline-derived CDR1 and CDR2 are LGHNA and YSLEER. The CDR3 DNA is TGCGCCAGCAGCCAAGGTGGGGGGACTTACGAGCAGTACTTC. It encodes CASSQGGGTYEQYF.

V and J are TRBV9 and TRBJ2-2; 12 bases line up with TRBD2. Germline values: CDR1 SGDLS, CDR2 YYNGEE. CDR3 length: 17 amino acids. After removal of 4 bases from V and 6 bases from J, the junction contained 10 bases not matched to a gene. The CDR3 bases are TGTGCCAGCAGCCCGAGGGCCGGGACTAGCGGGTCCGGGGAGCTGTTTTTT. This translates into CASSPRAGTSGSGELFF.